These 8 T cell receptor beta chains were sequenced from one sample in a study of shared clonotypes between healthy human individuals. Sequencing used immunoSEQ multiplex PCR; TCRdb keeps in-frame clones, though not all of them. Among roughly 500,000 clones listed, around 75% were seen once. Sequencing input: PBMCs. The receptors originated from a woman between 35 and 50 years old in good health. Some clones in this sample may be carry-over from other donors' samples.

This rearrangement joins TRBV9 to TRBJ2-2, with D perhaps matching TRBD2 (5 bases). From germline, CDR1 is SGDLS and CDR2 YYNGEE. The germline V and J ends were trimmed by 4 bases and 7 bases, with 17 bases remaining between them. The length of the CDR3 is 15 residues. CDR3 DNA: TGTGCCAGCAGCCTCGCGTCATTCGGGGACGGGGAGCTGTTTTTT. This sequence encodes CASSLASFGDGELFF.

This chain links TRBV27 with TRBJ2-1; the match to TRBD2 covers 7 bases. CDR1 MNHEY and CDR2 SMNVEV come from the germline V gene (reference sequence). The CDR3 has 15 residues. Trimming cost V 6 bases and J 3 bases; bases outside gene matches: 8. CDR3 sequence (DNA): TGTGCCAGCAGCTTCCTAGCGGAGTTCTACAATGAGCAGTTCTTC. This sequence encodes CASSFLAEFYNEQFF.

As for this clone: Other nucleotide sequences in the sample specify the same CDR3. The V call is TRBV28, the J call TRBJ1-1; possible D gene TRBD1, 6 bases. Trimming shortened V by 2 bases and J by 0 bases, and 7 bases separated the two germline ends. This CDR3 spans 14 amino acids. From germline, CDR1 is MDHEN and CDR2 SYDVKM. Here the CDR3 reads CASSLGQLNTEAFF. The CDR3 DNA reads TGTGCCAGCAGTTTAGGACAGTTGAACACTGAAGCTTTCTTT.

The chain has TRBV5-1 and TRBJ2-2; D may be TRBD2 (5 bases). Germline V gives CDR1 SGHRS, CDR2 YFSETQ. CDR3 length: 16 amino acids. Trimming took 4 bases from V and 0 from J, leaving 13 bases between them. This CDR3 reads CASSSSSSTNTGELFF. CDR3 DNA: TGCGCCAGCAGCAGTTCTAGCAGCACGAACACCGGGGAGCTGTTTTTT.

V and J are TRBV13 and TRBJ2-1; D is ambiguous. CDR3 size: 12 residues. Germline V lookup: CDR1 PRHDT, CDR2 FYEKMQ (reference sequence). Trimming pared 0 bases from V and 7 bases from J, leaving 4 bases between. The CDR3: CASSLGTNEQFF. Written as DNA, the CDR3 is TGTGCCAGCAGCTTAGGGACTAATGAGCAGTTCTTC. Based on the CDR3 plus reference TRBV13 and TRBJ2-1, the full variable domain is AAGVIQSPRHLIKEKRETATLKCYPIPRHDTVYWYQQGPGQDPQFLISFYEKMQSDKGSIPDRFSAQQFSDYHSELNMSSLELGDSALYFCASSLGTNEQFFGPGTRLTVL.

This chain's CDR3 is CASSQNLDSFGNTIYF. In nucleotides, the CDR3 is TGCGCCAGCAGCCAAAACCTGGACAGTTTCGGAAACACCATATATTTT. This chain connects TRBV4-1 to TRBJ1-3, with TRBD1 as a possible D gene (6 bases). Trimming left V 2 bases short and J 4 bases short, with 15 bases between. The CDR3 has 16 amino acids. Germline loops: CDR1 MGHRA, CDR2 YSYEKL.

The sample holds a few counts of this clone. This rearrangement joins TRBV4-1 to TRBJ1-3, with D unclear. Trimming removed 0 bases from V and 0 bases from J, with 12 bases in between. The germline V gene has CDR1 MGHRA and CDR2 YSYEKL. CDR3 length: 17 residues. CDR3: CASSQDPHMNSGNTIYF. In nucleotides, the CDR3 is TGCGCCAGCAGCCAAGACCCCCACATGAACTCTGGAAACACCATATATTTT.

CDR3 amino acids: CASSLYAAYNEQFF. As DNA, the CDR3 is TGTGCCAGCAGTTTGTATGCAGCATACAATGAGCAGTTCTTC. This chain links TRBV28 with TRBJ2-1; D unresolved. The CDR3 contains 14 residues. Trimming removed 3 bases from V and 4 bases from J, with 10 bases in between. The V gene's germline CDR1 is MDHEN and CDR2 SYDVKM.